Listed here are 5 T cell receptor beta chains from one sample, sequenced in a study of blood T cell repertoires in COVID-19. Libraries were prepared by immunoSEQ multiplex PCR; TCRdb keeps only in-frame clonotypes and omits some of them. The repertoire holds 200,000 to 250,000 clones, around nine tenths seen once, with under 15% in the top ten. The sample consisted of PBMCs or T cells enriched from blood (not recorded which). The receptors derive from a woman between 50 and 59 years old with acute COVID-19.

The genes are TRBV11-2 and TRBJ2-1, with TRBD2 matching 10 bases. CDR3 length equals 15 residues. V lost 1 base, J lost 10 bases, and 7 bases stayed unmatched. Germline CDR1 is SGHAT and CDR2 is FQNNGV. The CDR3 region is CASSLGGLATMEQFF. The CDR3 DNA sequence: TGTGCCAGCAGCTTAGGGGGACTAGCGACTATGGAGCAGTTCTTC.

This rearrangement joins TRBV4-2 to TRBJ1-4, with 9 bases matching TRBD1. V was pared by 1 base and J by 4 bases, with 13 bases of the junction left unmatched. This CDR3 is 19 amino acids long. Germline loops: CDR1 LGHNA, CDR2 YNFKEQ. CDR3 amino acids: CASSQGAGTGTGINEKLFF. The CDR3 bases are TGTGCCAGCAGCCAAGGAGCCGGGACAGGGACAGGGATTAATGAAAAACTGTTTTTT.

The sample holds one count of this clone. This CDR3 is CASASGTGTYGYTF. Written as DNA, the CDR3 is TGTGCCAGCGCATCCGGGACAGGGACCTATGGCTACACCTTC. The rearrangement joins TRBV3-1 (or the pseudogene TRBV3-2) to TRBJ1-2; 9 positions match TRBD1. Germline loops: CDR1 LGHDT, CDR2 YNNKEL (reference sequence). V dropped 8 bases and J dropped 4; count of bases not matched to a gene: 8. The CDR3 loop spans 14 amino acids.

The gene calls are TRBV6-5 and TRBJ1-1; D not certain. V lost 4 bases, J lost 0 bases, and 12 bases lay in between. CDR1 and CDR2 (germline): MNHEY, SVGAGI. The CDR3 spans 15 residues. The CDR3 loop is CASSFAGLMNTEAFF. DNA of the CDR3: TGTGCCAGCAGTTTTGCGGGCCTCATGAACACTGAAGCTTTCTTT.

The chain uses TRBV18 and TRBJ2-5; 7 nucleotides agree with TRBD1. The length of the CDR3 is 15 residues. Germline loops: CDR1 KGHSH, CDR2 LQKENI. After removal of 2 bases from V and 1 base from J, the junction contained 4 bases not matched to a gene. CDR3 amino acids: CASSPIQGSQETQYF. The CDR3 bases are TGTGCCAGCTCACCAATACAGGGGAGCCAAGAGACCCAGTACTTC.